This T cell receptor beta chain derives from a study of technical replicates of blood from a handful of donors. The data were produced by immunoSEQ multiplex PCR, yet TCRdb's version contains in-frame clones alone and is incomplete. The table records approximately 75,000 clones, around 95% of them present only once. Specimen: T cells isolated from PBMCs. The clonotype was recovered from a human donor in good health.

CDR3 sequence (DNA): TGTGCCAGCAGCTTGACAGACCCAAGGGAGACCCAGTACTTC. It encodes CASSLTDPRETQYF. The chain is built from TRBV7-6 and TRBJ2-5; D may be TRBD1 (5 bases). This CDR3 comprises 14 residues. Germline CDR1 and CDR2: SGHVS and FNYEAQ. Trimming took 3 bases from V and 5 from J, leaving 13 bases between them. Looking up the rest from reference TRBV7-6 and TRBJ2-5 gives the full variable domain: GAGVSQSPRYKVTKRGQDVALRCDPISGHVSLYWYRQALGQGPEFLTYFNYEAQQDKSGLPNDRFSAERPEGSISTLTIQRTEQRDSAMYRCASSLTDPRETQYFGPGTRLLVL.